This T cell receptor beta chain was captured in a study of blood T cell repertoires in COVID-19. Authors' methods: Estimated nucleated cell counts came from reference gene primer amplification. The assay was immunoSEQ multiplex PCR, and TCRdb's table has in-frame clones only and misses some. V, J and clone size are taken as reported in that table, and D and trimming were inferred from the DNA itself. The sample lists about 260,000 clones, around 87% occurring once. The CDR3 has 14 amino acids. Germline V gene data show CDR1 as SGHRS and CDR2 as YFSETQ. Trimming cost V 3 bases and J 3 bases; bases outside gene matches: 3.

The chain carries TRBV5-1 and TRBJ2-7, with TRBD2 identical over 10 bases. The specimen was peripheral blood. The receptor was isolated from a woman aged 45-60 years with acute or convalescent COVID-19. The chain's CDR3 is CASSYSSGGYEQYF. As DNA, the CDR3 is TGCGCCAGCAGCTATTCTAGCGGGGGCTACGAGCAGTACTTC.